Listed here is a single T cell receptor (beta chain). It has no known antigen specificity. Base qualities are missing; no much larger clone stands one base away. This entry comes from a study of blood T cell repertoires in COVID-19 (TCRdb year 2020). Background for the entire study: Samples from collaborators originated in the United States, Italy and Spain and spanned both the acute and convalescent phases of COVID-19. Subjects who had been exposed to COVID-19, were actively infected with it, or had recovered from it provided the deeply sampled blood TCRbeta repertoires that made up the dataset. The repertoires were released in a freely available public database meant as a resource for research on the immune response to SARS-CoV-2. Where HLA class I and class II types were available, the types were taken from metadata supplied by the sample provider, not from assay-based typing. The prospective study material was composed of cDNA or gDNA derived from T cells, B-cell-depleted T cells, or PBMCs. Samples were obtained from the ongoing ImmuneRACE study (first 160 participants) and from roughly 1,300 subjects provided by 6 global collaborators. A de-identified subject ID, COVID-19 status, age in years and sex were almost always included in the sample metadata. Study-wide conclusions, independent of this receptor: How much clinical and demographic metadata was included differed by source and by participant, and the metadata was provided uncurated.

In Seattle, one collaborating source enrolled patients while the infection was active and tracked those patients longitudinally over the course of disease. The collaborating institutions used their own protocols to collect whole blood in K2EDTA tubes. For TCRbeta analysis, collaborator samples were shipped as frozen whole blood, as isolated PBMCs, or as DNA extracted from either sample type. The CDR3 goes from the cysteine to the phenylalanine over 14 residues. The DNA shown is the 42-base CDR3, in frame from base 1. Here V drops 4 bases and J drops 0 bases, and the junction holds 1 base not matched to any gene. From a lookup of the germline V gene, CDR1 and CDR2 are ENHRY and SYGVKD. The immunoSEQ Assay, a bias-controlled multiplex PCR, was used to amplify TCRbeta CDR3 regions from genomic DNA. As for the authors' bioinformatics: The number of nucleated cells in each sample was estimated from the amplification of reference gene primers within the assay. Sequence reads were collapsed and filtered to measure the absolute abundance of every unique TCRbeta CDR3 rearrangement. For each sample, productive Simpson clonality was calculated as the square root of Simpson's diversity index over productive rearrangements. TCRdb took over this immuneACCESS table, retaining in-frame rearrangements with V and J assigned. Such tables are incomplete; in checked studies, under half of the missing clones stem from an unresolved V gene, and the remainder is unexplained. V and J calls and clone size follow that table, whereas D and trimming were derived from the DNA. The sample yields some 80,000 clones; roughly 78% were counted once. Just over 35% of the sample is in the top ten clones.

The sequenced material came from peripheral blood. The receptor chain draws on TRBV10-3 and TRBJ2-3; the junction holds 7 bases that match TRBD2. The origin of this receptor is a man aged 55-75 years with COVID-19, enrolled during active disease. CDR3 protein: CAISVSGSTDTQYF. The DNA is TGTGCCATCAGTGTTAGCGGGAGCACAGATACGCAGTATTTT.